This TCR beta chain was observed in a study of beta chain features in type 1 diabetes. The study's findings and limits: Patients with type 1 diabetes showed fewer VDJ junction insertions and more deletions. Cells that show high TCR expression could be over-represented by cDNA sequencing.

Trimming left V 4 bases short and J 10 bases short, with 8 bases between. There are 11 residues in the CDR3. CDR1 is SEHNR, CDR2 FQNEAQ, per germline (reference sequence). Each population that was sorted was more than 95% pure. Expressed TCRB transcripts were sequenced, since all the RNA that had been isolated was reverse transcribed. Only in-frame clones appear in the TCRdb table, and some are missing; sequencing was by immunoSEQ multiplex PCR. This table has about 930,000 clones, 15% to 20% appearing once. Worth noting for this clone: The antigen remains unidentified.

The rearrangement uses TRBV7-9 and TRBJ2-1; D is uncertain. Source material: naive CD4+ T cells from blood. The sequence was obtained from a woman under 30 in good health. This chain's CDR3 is CASSYHEEQFF. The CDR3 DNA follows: TGTGCCAGCAGCTACCACGAGGAGCAGTTCTTC.